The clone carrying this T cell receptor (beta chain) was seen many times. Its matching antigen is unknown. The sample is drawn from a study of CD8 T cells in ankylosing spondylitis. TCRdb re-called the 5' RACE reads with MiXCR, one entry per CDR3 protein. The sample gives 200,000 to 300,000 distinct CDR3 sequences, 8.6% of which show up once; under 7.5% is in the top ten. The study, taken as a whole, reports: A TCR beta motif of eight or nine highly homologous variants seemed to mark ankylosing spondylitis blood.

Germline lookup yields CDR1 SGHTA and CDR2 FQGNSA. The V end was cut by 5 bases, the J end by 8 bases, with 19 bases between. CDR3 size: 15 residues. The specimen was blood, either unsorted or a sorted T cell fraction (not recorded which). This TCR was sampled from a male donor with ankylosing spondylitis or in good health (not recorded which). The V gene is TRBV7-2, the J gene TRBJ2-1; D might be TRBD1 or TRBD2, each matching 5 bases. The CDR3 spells CASSLPGDPTDEQFF. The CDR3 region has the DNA TGTGCCAGCAGCCTTCCCGGGGACCCAACGGATGAGCAGTTCTTC.